This is a list of T cell receptor beta chains from one sample in a study of OX40 agonist ivuxolimab in advanced cancers. Some clones are missing from TCRdb's copy, which holds only in-frame ones; the method was immunoSEQ multiplex PCR. The sample yields around 62,000 clones, more than 75% seen once. The sample here was CD4+ or CD8+ T cells sorted from blood, taken in a trial of the OX40 agonist ivuxolimab. Receptor source: an adult with an advanced solid tumor such as melanoma, head and neck, liver or kidney cancer. The CDR3 runs from the conserved cysteine through the conserved F or W. The D gene is left open where the match is weak. Some rows have no size entry. The others give once, few or many, or a class for an expanded clone.

J,V,size,D,CDR3,DNA
TRBJ2-3,TRBV19,-,-,CASSIGQQDTQYF,TGTGCCAGTAGTATTGGCCAGCAAGATACGCAGTATTTT
TRBJ2-7,TRBV19,-,-,CASSIDSSGREQYF,TGTGCCAGTAGTATAGATAGCTCAGGGCGGGAGCAGTACTTC
TRBJ2-4,TRBV5-1,-,-,CASSLGESKNIQYF,TGCGCCAGCAGCTTGGGTGAATCTAAAAACATTCAGTACTTC
TRBJ1-2,TRBV19,-,TRBD1,CASRDPQGAYGYTF,TGTGCCAGTAGGGACCCGCAGGGGGCCTATGGCTACACCTTC
TRBJ1-1,TRBV12-5,-,-,CASGLGQPNTEAFF,TGTGCTAGTGGTTTGGGACAGCCAAACACTGAAGCTTTCTTT
TRBJ2-5,TRBV29-1,once,-,CSVEENLGGETQYF,TGCAGCGTTGAAGAGAACCTTGGAGGGGAGACCCAGTACTTC
TRBJ2-3,TRBV19,-,TRBD2,CASSIWTSSRTDTQYF,TGTGCCAGTAGTATCTGGACTAGCAGCCGCACAGATACGCAGTATTTT
TRBJ1-2,TRBV5-1,-,TRBD1,CASSLDRGEYGYTF,TGCGCCAGCAGCCTAGACAGGGGAGAGTATGGCTACACCTTC
TRBJ2-5,TRBV4-2,-,-,CASSERQGTETQYF,TGTGCCAGCAGCGAGCGGCAGGGGACAGAGACCCAGTACTTC
TRBJ2-5,TRBV4-1,once,-,CASSQDRQGFIETQYF,TGCGCCAGCAGCCAAGATAGGCAGGGGTTTATAGAGACCCAGTACTTC
TRBJ1-1,TRBV5-6,-,TRBD1,CASSNHRGESTEAFF,TGTGCCAGCAGCAACCACAGGGGGGAAAGCACTGAAGCTTTCTTT
TRBJ1-5,TRBV19,-,-,CASSDRYSNQPQHF,TGTGCCAGTTCCGACAGATATAGCAATCAGCCCCAGCATTTT
TRBJ2-7,TRBV19,-,-,CASSIQAQAYEQYF,TGTGCCAGTAGTATACAGGCCCAGGCCTACGAGCAGTACTTC